What follows are 17 T cell receptor beta chains derived from one specimen sequenced in a study of shared clonotypes between healthy human individuals. Repertoires were generated with immunoSEQ multiplex PCR, while TCRdb's copy carries only in-frame clones and drops some. The sample gives fewer than 1.8 million clones, around 98.5% of which show up once; roughly 0.35% is in the top ten. Sequencing was performed on naive CD4+ T cells sorted from blood. The subset here: CD45RA+ positively selected. The receptors originated from a man aged 30 to 39 in good health.

The gene calls are TRBV5-1 and TRBJ2-1; 8 positions match TRBD2. The germline CDR1 and CDR2 sequences are SGHRS and YFSETQ. The CDR3 runs 16 residues. V trimming: 0 bases; J trimming: 4 bases; junction bases outside the gene matches: 6. The CDR3 spells CASSLASSGAYNEQFF. The DNA for the CDR3 is TGCGCCAGCAGCTTGGCGAGTAGCGGGGCTTACAATGAGCAGTTCTTC.

The chain carries TRBV28 and TRBJ1-2; D gene uncertain. The CDR3 spans 12 residues. V was clipped by 5 bases and J by 8 bases, with 12 bases between them. Germline loops: CDR1 MDHEN, CDR2 SYDVKM. The CDR3 DNA sequence: TGTGCCAGCAGTATAGCGGATGCGGGCTACACCTTC. Its translation is CASSIADAGYTF.

The chain has TRBV28 and TRBJ1-2, with unresolved D. The CDR3 has 13 residues. Germline V gene sequence: CDR1 MDHEN, CDR2 SYDVKM. V lost 6 bases and J 4 bases, leaving 12 bases between the germline ends. This CDR3 is CASRTGQAYGYTF. CDR3 sequence (DNA): TGTGCCAGCAGGACCGGTCAGGCCTATGGCTACACCTTC.

Written as DNA, the CDR3 is TGTGCCATCAGTGAGTCGTTGGGGGGAGGAGAGACCCAGTACTTC. It encodes CAISESLGGGETQYF. The chain has TRBV10-3 and TRBJ2-5; D might be TRBD2 (6 bases). Germline V gives CDR1 ENHRY, CDR2 SYGVKD. The CDR3 is 15 residues long. V gave up 0 bases and J gave up 4 bases, with 12 bases separating them.

For the CDR3, the DNA is TGCGCCAGCAGCCCCCAGTGGACTAGCGGCACAGATACGCAGTATTTT. Its translation: CASSPQWTSGTDTQYF. This sequence joins TRBV4-1 and TRBJ2-3; 9 bases are shared with TRBD2. The CDR3 covers 16 residues. Looked up from germline, CDR1 is MGHRA and CDR2 is YSYEKL. V shed 4 bases, J shed 1 base, and the junction held 6 bases outside the gene matches.

This chain connects TRBV7-2 to TRBJ2-7; 7 bases agree with TRBD2. The CDR3 has 16 residues. Germline loops: CDR1 SGHTA, CDR2 FQGNSA. Trimming took 1 base from V and 2 from J; bases not matched to a gene: 8. The CDR3 reads CASSLVRRLATYEQYF. CDR3 DNA: TGTGCCAGCAGCTTAGTTCGTCGACTAGCCACCTACGAGCAGTACTTC. The complete variable domain, with remaining parts taken from reference TRBV7-2 and TRBJ2-7, reads GAGVSQSPSNKVTEKGKDVELRCDPISGHTALYWYRQSLGQGLEFLIYFQGNSAPDKSGLPSDRFSAERTGGSVSTLTIQRTQQEDSAVYLCASSLVRRLATYEQYFGPGTRLTVT.

This chain joins TRBV15 and TRBJ2-7; D is ambiguous. This CDR3 region has 13 residues. V gave up 1 base and J gave up 4 bases, with 8 bases separating them. Germline loops: CDR1 LNHNV, CDR2 YYDKDF (reference sequence). The CDR3 DNA reads TGTGCCACCAGCAGAGTGACCTATTACGAGCAGTACTTC. It specifies CATSRVTYYEQYF. Filled out from reference TRBV15 and TRBJ2-7, the complete variable domain reads DAMVIQNPRYQVTQFGKPVTLSCSQTLNHNVMYWYQQKSSQAPKLLFHYYDKDFNNEADTPDNFQSRRPNTSFCFLDIRSPGLGDTAMYLCATSRVTYYEQYFGPGTRLTVT.

V is TRBV7-9 and J is TRBJ1-3, with D unresolved. V lost 1 base and J 4 bases, leaving 8 bases between the germline ends. Per the germline V gene, CDR1 is SEHNR and CDR2 is FQNEAQ (reference sequence). The length of the CDR3 is 14 residues. CDR3 sequence: CASSLGYPGNTIYF. The CDR3 coding sequence is TGTGCCAGCAGCTTAGGTTACCCGGGAAACACCATATATTTT. The full variable domain, rest sourced from reference TRBV7-9 and TRBJ1-3, is DTGVSQNPRHKITKRGQNVTFRCDPISEHNRLYWYRQTLGQGPEFLTYFQNEAQLEKSRLLSDRFSAERPKGSFSTLEIQRTEQGDSAMYLCASSLGYPGNTIYFGEGSWLTVV.

V is TRBV7-5 and J is TRBJ2-7; the table's D call of TRBD2 was not tested on the DNA. TRBV7-5 has pseudogene status. The CDR3 is 17 amino acids. CDR3 nucleotides: TGTGTCAGAAGCGAAAATCTAAGGGAGGGAATATCATACGAGCAGTACTTC. Its translation is CVRSENLREGISYEQYF.

The genes are TRBV5-4 and TRBJ2-6, with D possibly TRBD1 on 5 matching bases. This CDR3 has 14 residues. Deletions cut 7 bases from V and 0 bases from J, with 8 bases between. The germline CDR1 and CDR2 sequences are SGHNT and YYREEE (reference sequence). CDR3 in amino acids: CASGADSGANVLTF. In nucleotides, the CDR3 is TGTGCCAGCGGGGCAGACTCTGGGGCCAACGTCCTGACTTTC.

As concerns this clone: Other DNA sequences in the sample encode the same CDR3. The V and J genes are TRBV7-9 and TRBJ1-3; no clear D gene. The ends were cut back, 3 bases at V and 0 bases at J, with 3 bases in the middle. CDR1 and CDR2 (germline): SEHNR, FQNEAQ (reference sequence). The CDR3 contains 13 residues. This chain's CDR3 is CASSLGSGNTIYF. Here the CDR3 DNA reads TGTGCCAGCAGCTTGGGCTCTGGAAACACCATATATTTT.

The gene calls are TRBV5-5 and TRBJ2-1; weak D call: TRBD1 (8 bases). The ends were cut back, 4 bases at V and 7 bases at J, with 18 bases in the middle. This CDR3 has 15 residues. Germline CDR1 reads SGHKS; CDR2 reads YYEKEE (reference sequence). CDR3: CASSAKQGGSNEQFF. The DNA for the CDR3 is TGTGCCAGCAGCGCAAAACAGGGGGGGTCAAATGAGCAGTTCTTC.

V gene TRBV29-1 combines with J gene TRBJ2-2; D remains unclear. The CDR3 has 15 residues. Deletions cut 1 base from V and 1 base from J, with 10 bases between. Germline V gene data show CDR1 as SQVTM and CDR2 as ANQGSEA. The CDR3 bases are TGCAGCGTTGAAGTTGGAGCACTGAACACCGGGGAGCTGTTTTTT. This sequence encodes CSVEVGALNTGELFF.

This clone was counted once. The chain recombines TRBV11-2 with TRBJ2-5; no clear D gene. The V gene's germline CDR1 is SGHAT and CDR2 FQNNGV. With 2 bases removed from V and 5 bases from J, the gap between germline ends came to 6 bases. The CDR3 runs 12 residues. The CDR3 loop reads CASSLQMETQYF. The DNA of the CDR3 is TGTGCCAGCAGCTTACAGATGGAGACCCAGTACTTC.

A remark on this clone: The sample contains more than one DNA sequence encoding this CDR3. The rearrangement uses TRBV4-1 and TRBJ2-5; D is uncertain. CDR1 is MGHRA, CDR2 YSYEKL, per germline. V was shortened by 1 base and J by 5 bases, with 8 bases between the two germline ends. The CDR3 is 13 amino acids. The CDR3 DNA is TGCGCCAGCAGCCAAGTTATTGTCGAGACCCAGTACTTC. Protein: CASSQVIVETQYF.

The chain has TRBV2 and TRBJ2-1; 9 nucleotides line up with TRBD2. This CDR3 is built from 16 residues. V was pared by 7 bases and J by 3 bases, with 10 bases of the junction left unmatched. CDR1 SNHLY and CDR2 FYNNEI come from the germline V gene. For the CDR3, the DNA is TGTGCCAGCACCCCTGGGGCGGGAGGGCTCTACAATGAGCAGTTCTTC. Translated: CASTPGAGGLYNEQFF.

This clone is a singleton in its sample. The J gene is TRBJ2-2, the V gene TRBV7-7; 12 nucleotides match TRBD2. J lost 2 bases, V lost 2 bases, and 3 bases had no gene match. The CDR3 extends over 17 amino acids. Germline V gives CDR1 SSHAT, CDR2 FNYEAQ (reference sequence). In DNA, the CDR3 is TGTGCCAGCAGCTTACTAGCGGGAGGGCCCAACACCGGGGAGCTGTTTTTT. Protein product: CASSLLAGGPNTGELFF.